Sequencing of this TCR beta chain was carried out in a study of blood T cell repertoires in COVID-19. Study in general: The United States, Italy and Spain supplied acute and convalescent COVID-19 samples.

The CDR3 contains 17 residues. V gave up 5 bases and J gave up 6 bases; unmatched junction bases: 8. CDR1 and CDR2 (germline): SEHNR, FQNEAQ (reference sequence). Clones were read by immunoSEQ multiplex PCR, and TCRdb kept only the in-frame ones, dropping some. The sample comprises 50,000 to 65,000 clones, over 70% of which are singletons, and 5% to 6.5% rests with the top ten. The chain combines TRBV7-9 with TRBJ2-3; 16 bases are shared with TRBD2. The clonotype comes from a human donor in a cohort sampled during active COVID-19. The sequenced material came from peripheral blood. The CDR3 loop is CASSIGTSGGVWDTQYF. The CDR3, as DNA: TGTGCCAGCAGCATTGGGACTAGCGGGGGGGTTTGGGATACGCAGTATTTT.